This is a list of T cell receptor beta chains from one sample in a study of cytomegalovirus exposure and HLA in healthy donors. Some clones are missing from TCRdb's copy, which holds only in-frame ones; the method was immunoSEQ multiplex PCR. Altogether 160,000 or so clones are present, 87% being singletons, with the ten largest covering about 0.85%. What was sequenced was PBMCs. The source is a woman younger than 45 in good health and CMV-seronegative. Both conserved end residues are part of each CDR3. A D gene is named only where the DNA matches it firmly. Clone size, where shown, is once, few, many, or a class for clones that have expanded.

TRBJ1-5 | TRBV2 | NA | NA | CASSEAIRDQPQHF | TGTGCCAGCAGTGAAGCCATTCGAGATCAGCCCCAGCATTTT
TRBJ2-3 | TRBV5-6 | NA | NA | CASSLGVRITDTQYF | TGTGCCAGCAGCTTGGGAGTCCGAATCACAGATACGCAGTATTTT
TRBJ1-1 | TRBV19 | NA | NA | CASLGQLNTEAFF | TGTGCCAGCCTGGGGCAGCTGAACACTGAAGCTTTCTTT
TRBJ1-2 | TRBV29-1 | NA | NA | CSVGQGANYGYTF | TGCAGCGTTGGGCAGGGTGCCAACTATGGCTACACCTTC
TRBJ2-1 | TRBV13 | NA | NA | CASSLFRFEQFF | TGTGCCAGCAGTTTATTTCGGTTTGAGCAGTTCTTC
TRBJ1-1 | TRBV6-5 | NA | NA | CASSYEGDTEAFF | TGTGCCAGCAGTTACGAAGGGGACACTGAAGCTTTCTTT
TRBJ1-1 | TRBV30 | NA | NA | CAWSHPTREVDTEAFF | TGTGCCTGGAGTCACCCGACTAGGGAAGTGGATACTGAAGCTTTCTTT
TRBJ2-7 | TRBV4-2 | NA | NA | CASSPEGGGTYEQYF | TGTGCCAGCAGCCCGGAGGGGGGAGGGACCTACGAGCAGTACTTC
TRBJ2-3 | TRBV7-9 | NA | TRBD2 | CASSPLAGKDTQYF | TGTGCCAGCAGCCCCCTAGCGGGCAAAGATACGCAGTATTTT
TRBJ2-1 | TRBV4-1 | few | TRBD2 | CASSQEGRLAGVDEQFF | TGCGCCAGCAGCCAAGAAGGAAGGCTAGCGGGAGTGGATGAGCAGTTCTTC
TRBJ1-3 | TRBV6-1 | NA | TRBD1 | CASSERTGSGNTIYF | TGTGCCAGCAGTGAACGGACAGGCTCTGGAAACACCATATATTTT
TRBJ1-5 | TRBV28 | NA | TRBD1 | CASPPGTGNSNQPQHF | TGTGCCAGCCCTCCCGGGACAGGGAATAGCAATCAGCCCCAGCATTTT
TRBJ2-3 | TRBV18 | NA | NA | CASSPPLSTDTQYF | TGTGCCAGCTCACCACCCCTGAGCACAGATACGCAGTATTTT
TRBJ1-6 | TRBV18 | NA | NA | CASSPGNAGGSPLHF | TGTGCCAGCTCCCCGGGTAATGCCGGGGGTTCACCCCTCCACTTT
TRBJ2-1 | TRBV5-1 | NA | TRBD1 | CASSLLTGPDEQFF | TGCGCCAGCAGCTTGTTGACAGGGCCCGATGAGCAGTTCTTC
TRBJ2-3 | TRBV6-1 | NA | TRBD1 | CASTGDRVTDTQYF | TGTGCCAGCACTGGGGACAGGGTCACAGATACGCAGTATTTT
TRBJ1-2 | TRBV11-3 | NA | TRBD1 | CASSPSTGVPRGRGYGYTF | TGTGCCAGCAGCCCCTCGACAGGGGTCCCGCGGGGCCGAGGCTATGGCTACACCTTC
TRBJ2-7 | TRBV27 | NA | NA | CASSLGGTYEQYF | TGTGCCAGCAGTTTGGGGGGAACCTACGAGCAGTACTTC
TRBJ1-1 | TRBV7-6 | once | NA | CASSRQMNTEAFF | TGTGCCAGCAGCAGACAGATGAACACTGAAGCTTTCTTT
TRBJ1-6 | TRBV19 | NA | TRBD1 | CASTDRGNSPLHF | TGTGCCAGTACGGACAGGGGGAATTCACCCCTCCACTTT
TRBJ2-1 | TRBV18 | NA | TRBD2 | CASSPRTSGIQGEQFF | TGTGCCAGCTCACCTCGGACTAGCGGGATTCAGGGTGAGCAGTTCTTC
TRBJ1-5 | TRBV2 | NA | NA | CASRGAGYQHF | TGTGCCAGCAGGGGGGCAGGGTACCAGCATTTT
TRBJ2-1 | TRBV6-1 | NA | TRBD2 | CASSEGGRFIGSYNEQFF | TGTGCCAGCAGTGAAGGCGGGAGATTTATTGGATCCTACAATGAGCAGTTCTTC
TRBJ2-6 | TRBV7-9 | NA | NA | CASSFILRKSSGANVLTF | TGTGCCAGCAGCTTCATCTTGCGGAAGAGCTCTGGGGCCAACGTCCTGACTTTC
TRBJ1-6 | TRBV7-2 | NA | TRBD1 | CASSLVWGDRGGSPLHF | TGTGCCAGCAGCTTAGTTTGGGGGGACAGGGGGGGGTCACCCCTCCACTTT
TRBJ2-3 | TRBV29-1 | NA | TRBD2 | CSAGAEAGGLTDTQYF | TGCAGCGCGGGGGCGGAAGCGGGAGGGCTTACAGATACGCAGTATTTT
TRBJ2-5 | TRBV29-1 | NA | NA | CSFLVGESQYF | TGCAGCTTCCTGGTGGGAGAGAGCCAGTACTTC
TRBJ1-5 | TRBV6-1 | NA | TRBD1 | CASTTGNVGQPQHF | TGTGCCAGCACGACAGGGAATGTAGGTCAGCCCCAGCATTTT
TRBJ1-4 | TRBV28 | NA | TRBD1 | CASSLQQGIATNEKLFF | TGTGCCAGCAGTTTACAACAGGGGATTGCAACTAATGAAAAACTGTTTTTT
TRBJ2-1 | TRBV7-9 | NA | TRBD2 | CASSPGSLAGEYNEQFF | TGTGCCAGCAGCCCGGGGTCTCTAGCGGGAGAATACAATGAGCAGTTCTTC
TRBJ1-1 | TRBV7-3 | NA | NA | CASSLSGGWTEAFF | TGTGCCAGCAGCTTAAGTGGGGGGTGGACTGAAGCTTTCTTT
TRBJ2-7 | TRBV7-9 | NA | TRBD2 | CASSRGGSPYEQYF | TGTGCCAGCAGCCGGGGGGGATCCCCCTACGAGCAGTACTTC
TRBJ2-7 | TRBV13 | NA | NA | CASSPSARGEQYF | TGTGCCAGCAGCCCCTCGGCCCGAGGCGAGCAGTACTTC
TRBJ2-1 | TRBV28 | few | NA | CASSSRGDLGNEQFF | TGTGCCAGCAGCAGCAGGGGGGACCTGGGCAATGAGCAGTTCTTC
TRBJ1-2 | TRBV6-1 | NA | NA | CASSDDRPKDGYTF | TGTGCCAGCAGTGATGACAGACCCAAAGACGGCTACACCTTC
TRBJ2-2 | TRBV15 | NA | TRBD1 | CATSRRTGGTGELFF | TGTGCCACCAGCAGACGGACAGGGGGCACCGGGGAGCTGTTTTTT
TRBJ1-1 | TRBV10-3 | NA | NA | CATRQNTEAFF | TGTGCCACCCGACAGAACACTGAAGCTTTCTTT
TRBJ1-1 | TRBV15 | NA | NA | CATSRVRGEGNTEAFF | TGTGCCACCAGCAGGGTTCGCGGGGAAGGGAACACTGAAGCTTTCTTT
TRBJ2-7 | TRBV5-6 | NA | TRBD2 | CASSSPGLASYEQYF | TGTGCCAGCAGCTCCCCCGGACTAGCATCCTACGAGCAGTACTTC
TRBJ1-6 | TRBV9 | once | NA | CASSVEPNSPLHF | TGTGCCAGCAGCGTAGAGCCTAATTCCCCCCTCCACTTT
TRBJ2-7 | TRBV5-6 | NA | NA | CASSWPGVNTGEQYF | TGTGCCAGCAGCTGGCCTGGTGTGAATACGGGCGAGCAGTACTTC
TRBJ1-5 | TRBV6-6 | few | NA | CASSYSIGNSNQPQHF | TGTGCCAGCAGTTACTCGATCGGTAATAGCAATCAGCCCCAGCATTTT
TRBJ1-1 | TRBV6-5 | few | NA | CASSYSPDSYTEAFF | TGTGCCAGCAGTTACTCACCCGACAGCTACACTGAAGCTTTCTTT
TRBJ2-5 | TRBV18 | NA | TRBD1 | CASSSGQVQETQYF | TGTGCCAGCTCATCCGGACAGGTCCAAGAGACCCAGTACTTC
TRBJ2-7 | TRBV25-1 | NA | NA | CASSDSTGPPYEQYF | TGTGCCAGCAGTGATTCAACAGGACCTCCCTACGAGCAGTACTTC